Listed below are T cell receptor beta chains from one sample, sequenced in a study of chemoradiotherapy in HPV16-positive cancers. TCRdb's table, derived via immunoSEQ multiplex PCR, lists solely in-frame clones and lacks some. The sample shows 9,500 to 15,000 clones, 70% to 90% of them seen only once. Sequenced material: blood, taken from a patient who underwent chemoradiotherapy. The receptors come from a human donor with HPV-associated anogenital cancer. Each CDR3 is given with its conserved first and last residue. The D gene is left open where the match is weak. Expanded clones get a size class; other rows say once, few or many, or leave the size out.

clone size	V gene	D gene	J gene	CDR3 DNA	CDR3 protein
.	TRBV19	TRBD2	TRBJ2-1	TGTGCCAGTGAAGCGGGGGGCGGATACAATGAGCAGTTCTTC	CASEAGGGYNEQFF
.	TRBV5-1	TRBD2	TRBJ2-3	TGCGCCAGCAGCTCCCCTAGCGGGCCGAGCACAGATACGCAGTATTTT	CASSSPSGPSTDTQYF
.	TRBV7-2	.	TRBJ1-3	TGTGCCAGCAGCTTAGCACGGCACTCTGGAAACACCATATATTTT	CASSLARHSGNTIYF
.	TRBV6-1	TRBD2	TRBJ2-7	TGTGCCAGCAGTGAAACGGGACTAGCGATTTCCTACGAGCAGTACTTC	CASSETGLAISYEQYF
.	TRBV7-2	TRBD1	TRBJ2-1	TGTGCCAGCAGCTCTTCAGGGACAGGCTACAATGAGCAGTTCTTC	CASSSSGTGYNEQFF
.	TRBV19	.	TRBJ2-3	TGTGCCACTAGGGATAGGTTTACAGATACGCAGTATTTT	CATRDRFTDTQYF
once	TRBV12-5	TRBD2	TRBJ2-5	TGTGCTAGTGGTAAAGGACTAGCGGGGGTAGGACTCCAAGAGACCCAGTACTTC	CASGKGLAGVGLQETQYF
.	TRBV29-1	.	TRBJ1-4	TGCAGCGTTGTCGTCCTTGAAAAACTGTTTTTT	CSVVVLEKLFF
.	TRBV14	.	TRBJ2-2	TGTGCCAGCAGAGGTGGGGGGCGGACCGGGGAGCTGTTTTTT	CASRGGGRTGELFF
.	TRBV5-1	.	TRBJ2-3	TGCGCCAGCAGCGCCACCGTAAGCACAGATACGCAGTATTTT	CASSATVSTDTQYF
.	TRBV6-5	.	TRBJ2-3	TGTGCCAGCAGTAACACAGATACGCAGTATTTT	CASSNTDTQYF
.	TRBV19	.	TRBJ1-5	TGTGCCAGTAGTCCTCGTAATCAGCCCCAGCATTTT	CASSPRNQPQHF
few	TRBV18	.	TRBJ1-1	TGTGCCAGCTCACCGCCAGGCTCCCTCGGGAACACTGAAGCTTTCTTT	CASSPPGSLGNTEAFF